Sequencing of this T cell receptor (beta chain) was carried out in a study of CD8+ T cells in alopecia areata. Study summary: Treated patients received oral tofacitinib, 5 to 10 mg twice daily. Study-level points and caveats: Elevated clonality characterized lesional scalp relative to normal scalp, particularly in alopecia totalis/universalis.

As for treatment: oral pan-JAK inhibitor, 5-10 mg twice daily. Collection of lesional scalp punch biopsies and peripheral blood was performed in alopecia areata patients. This clone was found a few times. Its antigen is not identified. Reverse transcribed after extraction, RNA yielded cDNA as the sequencing template. This table comes from immunoSEQ multiplex PCR, and its TCRdb copy is limited to in-frame clones, with some not included. The data show 95,000 to 110,000 clones, 84% seen once. The CDR3 totals 16 residues. V lost 6 bases to trimming and J lost 2 bases, with 19 bases between them. Per the germline V gene, CDR1 is SGHTA and CDR2 is FQGNSA.

Material: CD8+ T cells sorted from blood, obtained at week 24, from a patient treated with tofacitinib. This TCR derives from a human donor with alopecia areata. V and J are TRBV7-2 and TRBJ2-5; a weak D match, TRBD1 (5 bases). The CDR3 is CASSQKTRGPQETQYF. DNA for the CDR3: TGTGCCAGCAGTCAAAAGACAAGGGGCCCGCAAGAGACCCAGTACTTC. The entire variable domain, with the rest obtained from reference TRBV7-2 and TRBJ2-5, is as follows: GAGVSQSPSNKVTEKGKDVELRCDPISGHTALYWYRQSLGQGLEFLIYFQGNSAPDKSGLPSDRFSAERTGGSVSTLTIQRTQQEDSAVYLCASSQKTRGPQETQYFGPGTRLLVL.